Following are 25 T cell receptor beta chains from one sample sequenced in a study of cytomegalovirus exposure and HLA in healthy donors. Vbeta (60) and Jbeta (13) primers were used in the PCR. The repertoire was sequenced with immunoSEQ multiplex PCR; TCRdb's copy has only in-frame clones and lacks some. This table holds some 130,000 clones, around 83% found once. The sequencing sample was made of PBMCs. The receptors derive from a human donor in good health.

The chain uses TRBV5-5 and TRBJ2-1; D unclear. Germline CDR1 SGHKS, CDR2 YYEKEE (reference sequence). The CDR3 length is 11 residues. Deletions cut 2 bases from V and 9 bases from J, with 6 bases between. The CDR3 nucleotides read TGTGCCAGCAGCTTCCACTTTGAGCAGTTCTTC. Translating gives CASSFHFEQFF.

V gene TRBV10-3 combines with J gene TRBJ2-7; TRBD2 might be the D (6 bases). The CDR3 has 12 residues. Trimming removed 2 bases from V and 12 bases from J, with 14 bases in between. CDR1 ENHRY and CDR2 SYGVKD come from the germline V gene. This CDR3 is CAISEGGSFLYF. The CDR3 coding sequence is TGTGCCATCAGTGAGGGAGGGTCTTTTCTGTACTTC.

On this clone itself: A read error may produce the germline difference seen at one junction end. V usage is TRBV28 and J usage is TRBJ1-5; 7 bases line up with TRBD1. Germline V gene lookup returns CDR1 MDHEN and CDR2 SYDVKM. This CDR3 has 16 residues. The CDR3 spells CASSGRQGPGNQPQRF. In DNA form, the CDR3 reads TGTGCCAGCAGTGGTCGACAGGGACCCGGGAATCAGCCCCAGCGTTTT.

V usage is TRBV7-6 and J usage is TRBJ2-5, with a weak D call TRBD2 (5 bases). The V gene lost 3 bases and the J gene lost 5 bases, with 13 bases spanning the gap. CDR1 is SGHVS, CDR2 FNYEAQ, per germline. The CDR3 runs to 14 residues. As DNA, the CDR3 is TGTGCCAGCAGCTTTGAGGGCCTTGGGGAGACCCAGTACTTC. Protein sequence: CASSFEGLGETQYF.

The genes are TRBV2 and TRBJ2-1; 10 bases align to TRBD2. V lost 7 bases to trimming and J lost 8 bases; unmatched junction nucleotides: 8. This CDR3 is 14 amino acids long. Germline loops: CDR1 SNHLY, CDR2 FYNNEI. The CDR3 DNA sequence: TGTGCCAGCATGGCAAGCGGGGGGGCGCATGAGCAGTTCTTC. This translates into CASMASGGAHEQFF.

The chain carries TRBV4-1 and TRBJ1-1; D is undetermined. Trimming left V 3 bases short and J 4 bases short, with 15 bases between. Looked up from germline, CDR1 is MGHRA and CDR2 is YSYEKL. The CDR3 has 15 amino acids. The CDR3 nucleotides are TGCGCCAGCAGCCATGGGAGGGAGACTGGCACTGAAGCTTTCTTT. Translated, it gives CASSHGRETGTEAFF.

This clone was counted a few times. CDR3 sequence: CASSPDTYGYTF. The DNA of the CDR3 is TGTGCCAGCAGCCCCGACACCTATGGCTACACCTTC. This chain joins TRBV21-1 and TRBJ1-2; whether TRBD1, the table's D call, matches the DNA was not checked. TRBV21-1 is termed a pseudogene. This CDR3 is 12 amino acids long.

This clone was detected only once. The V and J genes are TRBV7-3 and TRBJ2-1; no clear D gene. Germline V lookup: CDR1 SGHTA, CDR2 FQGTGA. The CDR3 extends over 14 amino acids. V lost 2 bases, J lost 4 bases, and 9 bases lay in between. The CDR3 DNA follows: TGTGCCAGCAGCTTATCTCCCGCGTACAATGAGCAGTTCTTC. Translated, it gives CASSLSPAYNEQFF.

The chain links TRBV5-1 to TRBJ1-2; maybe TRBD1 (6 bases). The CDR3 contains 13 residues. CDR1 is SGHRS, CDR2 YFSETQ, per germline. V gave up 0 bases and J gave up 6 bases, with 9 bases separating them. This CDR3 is CASSLDRENGYTF. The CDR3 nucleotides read TGCGCCAGCAGCTTGGACAGGGAAAATGGCTACACCTTC.

The chain's CDR3 is CASSFLTGDTEAFF. The CDR3 nucleotides are TGTGCCAGCAGCTTTCTAACAGGGGACACTGAAGCTTTCTTT. The chain carries TRBV5-6 and TRBJ1-1; 7 bases agree with TRBD1. The CDR3 length is 14 residues. The junction had 4 bases not matched to a gene; V was cut back by 2 bases and J by 3 bases. CDR1 and CDR2 from the germline V gene are SGHDT and YYEEEE. Filled out from reference TRBV5-6 and TRBJ1-1, the complete variable domain reads DAGVTQSPTHLIKTRGQQVTLRCSPKSGHDTVSWYQQALGQGPQFIFQYYEEEERQRGNFPDRFSGHQFPNYSSELNVNALLLGDSALYLCASSFLTGDTEAFFGQGTRLTVV.

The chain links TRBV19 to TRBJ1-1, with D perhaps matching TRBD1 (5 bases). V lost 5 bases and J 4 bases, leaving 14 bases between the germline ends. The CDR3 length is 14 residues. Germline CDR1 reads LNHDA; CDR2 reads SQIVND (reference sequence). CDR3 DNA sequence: TGTGCCAGTAGTGTAGGGGTGGCGGGCACTGAAGCTTTCTTT. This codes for CASSVGVAGTEAFF.

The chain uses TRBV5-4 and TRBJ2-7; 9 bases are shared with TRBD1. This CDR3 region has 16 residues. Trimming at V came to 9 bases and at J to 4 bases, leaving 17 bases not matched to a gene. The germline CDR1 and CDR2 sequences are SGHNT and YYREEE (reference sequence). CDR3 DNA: TGTGCCATGGGACAGGGACCCCTCCGGGACCGTTACGAGCAGTACTTC. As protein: CAMGQGPLRDRYEQYF.

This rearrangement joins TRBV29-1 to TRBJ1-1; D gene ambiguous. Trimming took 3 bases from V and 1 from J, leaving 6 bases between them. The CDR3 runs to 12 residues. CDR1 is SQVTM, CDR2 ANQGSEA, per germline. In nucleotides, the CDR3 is TGCAGCGTTGATCTTCCGAACACTGAAGCTTTCTTT. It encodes CSVDLPNTEAFF.

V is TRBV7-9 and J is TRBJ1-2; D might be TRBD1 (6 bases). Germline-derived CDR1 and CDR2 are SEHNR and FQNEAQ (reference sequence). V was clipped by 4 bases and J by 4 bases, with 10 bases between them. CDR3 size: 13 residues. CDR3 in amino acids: CASSSGQFYGYTF. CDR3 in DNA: TGTGCCAGCAGCTCCGGACAGTTCTATGGCTACACCTTC.

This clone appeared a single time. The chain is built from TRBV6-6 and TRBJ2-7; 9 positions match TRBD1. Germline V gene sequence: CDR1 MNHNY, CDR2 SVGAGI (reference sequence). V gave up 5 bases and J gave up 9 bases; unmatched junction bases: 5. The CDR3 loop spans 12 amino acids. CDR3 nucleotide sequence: TGTGCCAGCAGTGACAGACAGGGGGGGCAGTACTTC. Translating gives CASSDRQGGQYF.

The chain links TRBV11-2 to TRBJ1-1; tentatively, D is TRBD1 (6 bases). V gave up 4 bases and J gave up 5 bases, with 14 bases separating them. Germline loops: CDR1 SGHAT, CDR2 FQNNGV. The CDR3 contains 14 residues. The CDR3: CASSSSTGRTEAFF. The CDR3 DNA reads TGTGCCAGCAGCTCCTCGACAGGTAGGACTGAAGCTTTCTTT.

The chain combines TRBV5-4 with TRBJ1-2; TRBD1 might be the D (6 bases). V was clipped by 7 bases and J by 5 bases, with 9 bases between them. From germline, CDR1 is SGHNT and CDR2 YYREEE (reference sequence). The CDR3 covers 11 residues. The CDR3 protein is CASSDSYGYTF. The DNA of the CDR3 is TGTGCCAGCTCGGACAGTTATGGCTACACCTTC.

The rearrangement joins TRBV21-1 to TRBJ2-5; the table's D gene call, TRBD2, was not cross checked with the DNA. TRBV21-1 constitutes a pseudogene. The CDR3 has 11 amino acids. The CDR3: CARLVVETQYF. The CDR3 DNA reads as TGTGCCAGACTAGTTGTCGAGACCCAGTACTTC.

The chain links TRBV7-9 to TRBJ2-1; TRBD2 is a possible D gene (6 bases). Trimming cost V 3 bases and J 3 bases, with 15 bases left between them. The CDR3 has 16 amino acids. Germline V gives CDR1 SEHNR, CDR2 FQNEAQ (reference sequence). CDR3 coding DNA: TGTGCCAGCAGCTTTCGCGGGCTAGCGAACTACAATGAGCAGTTCTTC. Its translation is CASSFRGLANYNEQFF.

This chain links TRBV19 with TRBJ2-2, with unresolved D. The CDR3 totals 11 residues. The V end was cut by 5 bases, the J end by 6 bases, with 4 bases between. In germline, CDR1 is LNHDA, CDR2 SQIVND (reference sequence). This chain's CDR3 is CASSVSGELFF. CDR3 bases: TGTGCCAGTAGTGTCTCCGGGGAGCTGTTTTTT.

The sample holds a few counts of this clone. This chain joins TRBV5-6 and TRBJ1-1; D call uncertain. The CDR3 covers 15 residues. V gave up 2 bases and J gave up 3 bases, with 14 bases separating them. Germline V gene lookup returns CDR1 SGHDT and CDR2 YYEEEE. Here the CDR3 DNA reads TGTGCCAGCAGCTTATCATCAGGCCGCGACACTGAAGCTTTCTTT. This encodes CASSLSSGRDTEAFF.

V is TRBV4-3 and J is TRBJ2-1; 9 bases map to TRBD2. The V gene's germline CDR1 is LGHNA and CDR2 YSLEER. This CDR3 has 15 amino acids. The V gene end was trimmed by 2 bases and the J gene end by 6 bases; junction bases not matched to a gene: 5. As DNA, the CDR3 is TGCGCCAGCAGCCAACTGGCGGGGGGGCTCAATGAGCAGTTCTTC. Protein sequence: CASSQLAGGLNEQFF.

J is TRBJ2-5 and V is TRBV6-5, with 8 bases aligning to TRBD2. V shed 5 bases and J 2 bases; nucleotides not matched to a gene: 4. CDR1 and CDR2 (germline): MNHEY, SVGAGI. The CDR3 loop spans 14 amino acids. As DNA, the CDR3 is TGTGCCAGCAGTAGGGGACTAGGGCAAGAGACCCAGTACTTC. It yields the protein CASSRGLGQETQYF.

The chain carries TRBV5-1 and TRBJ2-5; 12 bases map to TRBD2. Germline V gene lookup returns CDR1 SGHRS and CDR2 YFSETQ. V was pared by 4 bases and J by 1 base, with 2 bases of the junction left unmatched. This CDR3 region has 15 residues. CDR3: CASSRTSGAQETQYF. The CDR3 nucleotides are TGCGCCAGCAGCAGGACTAGCGGGGCCCAAGAGACCCAGTACTTC.

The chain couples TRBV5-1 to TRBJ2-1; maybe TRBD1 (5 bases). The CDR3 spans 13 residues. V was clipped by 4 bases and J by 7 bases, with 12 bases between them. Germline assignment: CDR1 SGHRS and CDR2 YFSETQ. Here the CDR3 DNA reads TGCGCCAGCAGCCGAGACAGAACTAATGAGCAGTTCTTC. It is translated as CASSRDRTNEQFF.